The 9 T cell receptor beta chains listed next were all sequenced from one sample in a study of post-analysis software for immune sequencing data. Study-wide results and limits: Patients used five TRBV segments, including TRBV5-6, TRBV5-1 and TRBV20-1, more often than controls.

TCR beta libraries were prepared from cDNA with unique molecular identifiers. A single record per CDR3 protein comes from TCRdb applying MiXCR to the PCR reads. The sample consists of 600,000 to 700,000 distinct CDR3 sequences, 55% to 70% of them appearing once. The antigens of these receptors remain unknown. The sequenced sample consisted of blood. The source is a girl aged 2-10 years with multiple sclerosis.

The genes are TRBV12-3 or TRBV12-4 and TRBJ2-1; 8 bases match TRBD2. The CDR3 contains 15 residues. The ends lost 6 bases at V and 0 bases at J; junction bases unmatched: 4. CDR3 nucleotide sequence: TGTGCCAGCAGCCGGGGGGGCGGCTCCTACAATGAGCAGTTCTTC. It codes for CASSRGGGSYNEQFF.

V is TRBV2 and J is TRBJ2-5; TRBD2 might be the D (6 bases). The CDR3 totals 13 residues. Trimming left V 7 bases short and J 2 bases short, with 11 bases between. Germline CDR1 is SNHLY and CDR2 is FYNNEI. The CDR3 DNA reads TGTGCCAGCACAGCGGGCCTACAAGAGACCCAGTACTTC. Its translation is CASTAGLQETQYF.

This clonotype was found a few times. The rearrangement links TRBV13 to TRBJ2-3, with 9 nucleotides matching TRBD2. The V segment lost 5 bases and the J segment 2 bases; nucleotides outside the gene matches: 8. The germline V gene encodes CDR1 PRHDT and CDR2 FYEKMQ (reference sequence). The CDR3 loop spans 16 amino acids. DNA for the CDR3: TGTGCCAGCAGCGTACCCTCGGGACTAGCCACAGATACGCAGTATTTT. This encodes CASSVPSGLATDTQYF. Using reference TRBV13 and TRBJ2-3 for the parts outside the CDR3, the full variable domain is AAGVIQSPRHLIKEKRETATLKCYPIPRHDTVYWYQQGPGQDPQFLISFYEKMQSDKGSIPDRFSAQQFSDYHSELNMSSLELGDSALYFCASSVPSGLATDTQYFGPGTRLTVL.

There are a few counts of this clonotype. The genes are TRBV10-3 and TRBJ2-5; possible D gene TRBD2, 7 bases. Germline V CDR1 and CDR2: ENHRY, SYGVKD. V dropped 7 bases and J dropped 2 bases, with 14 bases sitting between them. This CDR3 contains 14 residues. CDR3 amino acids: CAINTGGAQETQYF. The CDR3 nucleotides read TGTGCCATCAACACGGGGGGCGCACAAGAGACCCAGTACTTC.

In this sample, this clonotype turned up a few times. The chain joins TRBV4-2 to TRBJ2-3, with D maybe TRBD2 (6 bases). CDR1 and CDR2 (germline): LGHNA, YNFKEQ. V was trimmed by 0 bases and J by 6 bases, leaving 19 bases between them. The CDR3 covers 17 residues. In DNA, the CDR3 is TGTGCCAGCAGCCAAGACGTACAGGCTGAGGAGGGGGATACGCAGTATTTT. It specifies CASSQDVQAEEGDTQYF.

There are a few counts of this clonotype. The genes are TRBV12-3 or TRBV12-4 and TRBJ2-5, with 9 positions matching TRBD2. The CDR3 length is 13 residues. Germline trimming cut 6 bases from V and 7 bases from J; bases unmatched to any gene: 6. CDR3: CASSPRREGTQYF. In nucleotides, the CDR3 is TGTGCCAGCAGCCCCCGGCGGGAGGGGACCCAGTACTTC.

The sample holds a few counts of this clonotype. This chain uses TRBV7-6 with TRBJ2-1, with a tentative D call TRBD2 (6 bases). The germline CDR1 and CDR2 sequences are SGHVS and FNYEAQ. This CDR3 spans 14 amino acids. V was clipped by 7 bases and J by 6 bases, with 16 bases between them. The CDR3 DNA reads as TGTGCCAGCACCCGGGACCTGGGGGGCAATGAGCAGTTCTTC. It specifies CASTRDLGGNEQFF.

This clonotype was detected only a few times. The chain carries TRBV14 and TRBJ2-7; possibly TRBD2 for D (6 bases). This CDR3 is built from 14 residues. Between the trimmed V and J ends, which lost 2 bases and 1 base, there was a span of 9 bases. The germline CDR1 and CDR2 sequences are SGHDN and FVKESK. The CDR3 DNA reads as TGTGCCAGCAGCCAAACGGGAGCGTCCTACGAGCAGTACTTC. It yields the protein CASSQTGASYEQYF.

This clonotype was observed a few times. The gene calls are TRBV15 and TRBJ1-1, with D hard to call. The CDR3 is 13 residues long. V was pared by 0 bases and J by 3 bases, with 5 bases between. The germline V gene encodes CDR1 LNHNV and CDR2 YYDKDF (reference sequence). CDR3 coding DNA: TGTGCCACCAGCAGAGAAAGGCACACTGAAGCTTTCTTT. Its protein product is CATSRERHTEAFF.